Listed here are 28 T cell receptor beta chains from one sample, sequenced in a study of T cell repertoires in cytomegalovirus infection. TCRdb redid the calling of the reads with MiXCR, one entry per CDR3 protein. The sample records around 450,000 distinct CDR3 sequences, 10% to 12% being singletons. The sequenced sample was PBMCs. These receptor sequences come from a human donor in good health (CMV status not recorded). Some clones in this sample may be carry-over from other donors' samples.

J is TRBJ2-6 and V is TRBV29-1; 12 nucleotides match TRBD2. The CDR3 is 16 residues long. Looked up from germline, CDR1 is SQVTM and CDR2 is ANQGSEA. V dropped 7 bases and J dropped 0; count of bases not matched to a gene: 4. As DNA, the CDR3 is TGCAGCGCGGTACTAGCGGGGGGCTCTGGGGCCAACGTCCTGACTTTC. Encoded protein: CSAVLAGGSGANVLTF.

This clonotype was seen at least ten times. This chain connects TRBV7-6 to TRBJ1-4; D not resolved. Germline V gene lookup returns CDR1 SGHVS and CDR2 FNYEAQ. The V end lost 2 bases, the J end lost 8 bases, and 6 bases lay between the germline ends. The CDR3 loop spans 12 amino acids. CDR3 bases: TGTGCCAGCAGCTTATACGAGGAAAAACTGTTTTTT. Its translation: CASSLYEEKLFF.

This clonotype was seen repeatedly, ten times or more. The V gene is TRBV12-3 or TRBV12-4, the J gene TRBJ1-1; D is ambiguous. Between the trimmed V and J ends, which lost 3 bases and 0 bases, there was a span of 8 bases. This CDR3 spans 14 amino acids. The CDR3 is CASSFRYMNTEAFF. The CDR3 bases are TGTGCCAGCAGTTTTAGATACATGAACACTGAAGCTTTCTTT.

This clonotype has ten or more counts. This chain joins TRBV7-2 and TRBJ1-1, with D unclear. V gave up 1 base and J gave up 1 base, with 13 bases separating them. The CDR3 consists of 16 residues. The germline V gene encodes CDR1 SGHTA and CDR2 FQGNSA. The CDR3 region has the DNA TGTGCCAGCAGCTTAGGTGGCCGGACTCCGAACACTGAAGCTTTCTTT. Its translation is CASSLGGRTPNTEAFF.

This clonotype came up many times. The chain links TRBV14 to TRBJ1-1; no clear D gene. Germline values: CDR1 SGHDN, CDR2 FVKESK. This CDR3 is built from 13 residues. V lost 4 bases and J lost 8, with 14 bases in between. Written as DNA, the CDR3 is TGTGCCAGCAGCCCCCGGTCGGGCGGAGAAGCTTTCTTT. This translates into CASSPRSGGEAFF.

This clonotype was seen many times. The chain joins TRBV7-2 to TRBJ2-3; 10 bases match TRBD2. Germline lookup yields CDR1 SGHTA and CDR2 FQGNSA. With V trimmed by 6 bases and J by 2 bases, 8 bases remained unmatched. The CDR3 runs 16 residues. This CDR3 is CASRSASGSLTDTQYF. The CDR3 nucleotides read TGTGCCAGCAGGTCGGCTAGCGGGAGCCTCACAGATACGCAGTATTTT.

Remarks on this clonotype: A junction boundary mismatches the germline segment, possibly from a read error. This chain links TRBV19 with TRBJ1-2; 7 bases match TRBD1. The CDR3 runs to 14 residues. Germline V gene lookup returns CDR1 LNHDA and CDR2 SQIVND (reference sequence). The DNA of the CDR3 is TGTGCCAGTAGCAAACCGACAGGGAACTATGCCTACACCTTC. It codes for CASSKPTGNYAYTF.

This clonotype was seen repeatedly, ten times or more. The gene calls are TRBV7-6 and TRBJ2-7; TRBD2 aligns across 9 bases. Germline V lookup: CDR1 SGHVS, CDR2 FNYEAQ. Losses at the gene ends were 4 bases for V and 3 bases for J; bases not matched to a gene: 7. This CDR3 region has 15 residues. CDR3 sequence: CASSSPTSGLYEQYF. As DNA, the CDR3 is TGTGCCAGCAGCTCCCCGACTAGCGGCCTCTACGAGCAGTACTTC.

In its sample, this clonotype was seen a few times. The chain recombines TRBV9 with TRBJ2-3, with D unclear. Germline CDR1 reads SGDLS; CDR2 reads YYNGEE. The V end lost 1 base, the J end lost 0 bases, and 9 bases lay between the germline ends. The CDR3 consists of 15 residues. The CDR3 here is CASSVQATSTDTQYF. The DNA for the CDR3 is TGTGCCAGCAGCGTACAGGCTACTAGCACAGATACGCAGTATTTT.

The chain couples TRBV25-1 to TRBJ1-3; unclear D gene. Germline lookup yields CDR1 MGHDK and CDR2 SYGVNS. V lost 5 bases to trimming and J lost 0 bases, with 11 bases between them. The CDR3 totals 15 residues. The CDR3 sequence is CASSSAERSGNTIYF. CDR3 nucleotide sequence: TGTGCCAGCAGTTCTGCAGAGCGCTCTGGAAACACCATATATTTT.

This clonotype was counted ten times or more. Its ends do not fully match the called genes, so a read error is possible. The CDR3 here is CASSLGAGTPPSF. The CDR3 DNA reads TGTGCCAGCAGTTTAGGGGCAGGGACCCCCCCGAGCTTC. The chain has TRBV28 and TRBJ2-5; tentatively, D is TRBD1 or TRBD2 (5 bases each). Per germline, CDR1 MDHEN and CDR2 SYDVKM. CDR3 length equals 13 residues.

This clonotype came up a few times. This chain links TRBV20-1 with TRBJ2-1; D gene uncertain. The germline V gene has CDR1 DFQATT and CDR2 SNEGSKA (reference sequence). The CDR3 has 11 amino acids. CDR3 sequence reads: CRVAAFNEQFF. CDR3 in DNA: TGCAGGGTCGCGGCTTTCAATGAGCAGTTCTTC.

This sequence joins TRBV3-1 and TRBJ1-2; D not certain. The germline CDR1 and CDR2 sequences are LGHDT and YNNKEL (reference sequence). This CDR3 has 13 residues. Trimming cost V 1 base and J 8 bases, with 11 bases left between them. CDR3 protein: CASSQVKAFGYTF. CDR3 in DNA: TGTGCCAGCAGCCAAGTGAAGGCGTTCGGCTACACCTTC.

The chain has TRBV6-1 and TRBJ2-7; D not certain. Trimming took off 6 bases at V and 5 bases at J, with 14 bases between the two ends. Germline CDR1 reads MNHNS; CDR2 reads SASEGT. CDR3 length: 13 residues. CDR3 region: CASRKDPLDEQYF. CDR3 nucleotide sequence: TGTGCCAGCAGGAAGGACCCCTTGGACGAGCAGTACTTC.

The J gene is TRBJ2-7, the V gene TRBV3-1; D remains ambiguous. Per the germline V gene, CDR1 is LGHDT and CDR2 is YNNKEL (reference sequence). The CDR3 is made up of 15 amino acids. Trimming pared 1 base from V and 3 bases from J, leaving 13 bases between. CDR3 bases: TGTGCCAGCAGCCAAGGCGTCATGCGAGGCTACGAGCAGTACTTC. It translates to CASSQGVMRGYEQYF.

This clonotype appeared many times. The chain uses TRBV7-3 and TRBJ2-3; 16 nucleotides agree with TRBD2. The J segment lost 6 bases and the V segment lost 5 bases, leaving 5 bases of the junction unmatched. This CDR3 spans 16 amino acids. Per the germline V gene, CDR1 is SGHTA and CDR2 is FQGTGA. CDR3 in amino acids: CASSLGTSGRADTQYF. CDR3 sequence (DNA): TGTGCCAGCAGCCTTGGGACTAGCGGGAGGGCCGATACGCAGTATTTT.

This clonotype was recorded at least ten times. This rearrangement joins TRBV4-1 to TRBJ2-7, with D hard to call. V lost 2 bases, J lost 0 bases, and 5 bases lay in between. The germline V gene encodes CDR1 MGHRA and CDR2 YSYEKL. The CDR3 sequence is 13 residues long. The CDR3 protein is CASSQQDSYEQYF. As DNA, the CDR3 is TGCGCCAGCAGCCAACAGGACTCCTACGAGCAGTACTTC.

At least ten counts were recorded for this clonotype. The chain carries TRBV7-9 and TRBJ1-1; D is unresolved. CDR3 length: 15 amino acids. Germline V gene data show CDR1 as SEHNR and CDR2 as FQNEAQ (reference sequence). Trimming shortened V by 0 bases and J by 6 bases, and 14 bases separated the two germline ends. CDR3 sequence reads: CASSLALGSPPEAFF. In nucleotides, the CDR3 is TGTGCCAGCAGCTTAGCGCTAGGCAGCCCCCCTGAAGCTTTCTTT.

Many counts were recorded for this clonotype. The gene calls are TRBV6-4 and TRBJ1-5, with D unclear. CDR3 length: 13 amino acids. Per the germline V gene, CDR1 is MRHNA and CDR2 is SNTAGT. Trimming shortened V by 6 bases and J by 0 bases, and 6 bases separated the two germline ends. CDR3: CASSTHSNQPQHF. Written as DNA, the CDR3 is TGTGCCAGCAGCACTCATAGCAATCAGCCCCAGCATTTT.

The chain joins TRBV19 to TRBJ2-1; a weak D match, TRBD2 (6 bases). This CDR3 has 16 residues. Germline CDR1 reads LNHDA; CDR2 reads SQIVND (reference sequence). Trimming left V 4 bases short and J 2 bases short, with 15 bases between. The CDR3 here is CASSTSGGVTYNEQFF. The CDR3 region has the DNA TGTGCCAGTAGTACCTCTGGCGGGGTCACCTACAATGAGCAGTTCTTC.

This clonotype was detected ten times or more. This chain links TRBV20-1 with TRBJ2-3; D call uncertain. The germline gives CDR1 DFQATT, CDR2 SNEGSKA (reference sequence). The CDR3 loop spans 15 amino acids. Trimming took 1 base from V and 2 from J, leaving 13 bases between them. The CDR3 protein is CSARALILNTDTQYF. CDR3 nucleotides: TGCAGTGCTAGAGCTCTAATACTAAACACAGATACGCAGTATTTT.

Concerning this clonotype: Being one base from a much bigger clone, this may be a read error. The J gene is TRBJ2-1, the V gene TRBV3-1; no reliable D call. The CDR3 sequence is 16 residues long. V was shortened by 0 bases and J by 8 bases, with 17 bases between the two germline ends. Germline values: CDR1 LGHDT, CDR2 YNNKEL (reference sequence). The DNA for the CDR3 is TGTGCCAGCAGCCAAGAGGAACGGACCCTAAGCTATGAGCAGTTCTTC. Translating gives CASSQEERTLSYEQFF.

In this sample, this clonotype turned up a few times. In DNA, the CDR3 is TGTGCCAGCAGAATGCCTCGGGGCAGTACCTACGAGCAGTACTTC. Residues: CASRMPRGSTYEQYF. The genes are TRBV28 and TRBJ2-7; D could derive from TRBD1 or TRBD2 (5 bases each). Trimming shortened V by 6 bases and J by 2 bases, and 17 bases separated the two germline ends. The CDR3 extends over 15 amino acids. The germline CDR1 and CDR2 sequences are MDHEN and SYDVKM.

The chain employs TRBV28 and TRBJ2-1; TRBD2 matches at 9 bases. This CDR3 region has 21 residues. The germline V gene encodes CDR1 MDHEN and CDR2 SYDVKM. The V segment lost 5 bases and the J segment 0 bases; nucleotides outside the gene matches: 20. The CDR3 nucleotides are TGTGCCAGCAGTCCCCTCCGAGGTAGCGGGAGTTTGAGGTCCTCCTACAATGAGCAGTTCTTC. This sequence encodes CASSPLRGSGSLRSSYNEQFF.

The table lists this clonotype with many counts. The rearrangement joins TRBV7-8 to TRBJ2-3; TRBD2 aligns across 9 bases. Germline loops: CDR1 SGHVS, CDR2 FQNEAQ. Trimming at V came to 3 bases and at J to 5 bases, leaving 9 bases not matched to a gene. The CDR3 is made up of 16 amino acids. CDR3 nucleotides: TGTGCCAGCAGCTTCCTTGGGCGGGAGGGCAAAGATACGCAGTATTTT. It translates to CASSFLGREGKDTQYF.

The V gene is TRBV15, the J gene TRBJ1-1; tentatively, D is TRBD1 (6 bases). CDR3 size: 16 residues. V lost 1 base and J lost 0, with 12 bases in between. Per germline, CDR1 LNHNV and CDR2 YYDKDF (reference sequence). The CDR3 region has the DNA TGTGCCACCAGCAGAGCGATTCGGGGGCTGAACACTGAAGCTTTCTTT. It is translated as CATSRAIRGLNTEAFF.

This clonotype was found many times. CDR3 residues: CASSLYYRAEIVRDTEAFF. For the CDR3, the DNA is TGTGCCAGCAGTTTATATTACAGGGCGGAAATCGTAAGAGACACTGAAGCTTTCTTT. The V and J genes are TRBV28 and TRBJ1-1, with D possibly being TRBD1 (6 bases). Trimming removed 1 base at V and 3 bases at J, with 24 bases between. Germline CDR1 is MDHEN and CDR2 is SYDVKM. The CDR3 runs to 19 residues.

This clonotype was seen repeatedly, ten times or more. The chain couples TRBV29-1 to TRBJ2-5; perhaps TRBD1 as D (5 bases). Germline loops: CDR1 SQVTM, CDR2 ANQGSEA. The V gene lost 7 bases and the J gene lost 0 bases, with 12 bases spanning the gap. This CDR3 contains 13 residues. The CDR3 sequence: CSARTPNQETQYF. The CDR3 DNA sequence: TGCAGCGCCAGGACACCGAACCAAGAGACCCAGTACTTC.